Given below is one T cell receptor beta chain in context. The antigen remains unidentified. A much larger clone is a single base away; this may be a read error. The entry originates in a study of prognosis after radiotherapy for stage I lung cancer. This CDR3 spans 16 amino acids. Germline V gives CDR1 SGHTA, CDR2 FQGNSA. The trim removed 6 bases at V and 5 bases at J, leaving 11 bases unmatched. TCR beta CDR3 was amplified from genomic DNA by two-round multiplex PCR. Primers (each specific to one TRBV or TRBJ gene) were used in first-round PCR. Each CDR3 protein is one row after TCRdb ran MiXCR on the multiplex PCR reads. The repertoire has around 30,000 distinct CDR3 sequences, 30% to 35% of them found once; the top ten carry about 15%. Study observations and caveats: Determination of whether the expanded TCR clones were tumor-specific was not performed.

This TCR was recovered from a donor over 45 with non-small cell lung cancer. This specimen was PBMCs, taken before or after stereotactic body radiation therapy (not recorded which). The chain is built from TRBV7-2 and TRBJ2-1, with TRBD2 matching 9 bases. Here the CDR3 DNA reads TGTGCCAGCAGACACCGACTGGCGGGGGGGCACAATGAGCAGTTCTTC. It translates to CASRHRLAGGHNEQFF. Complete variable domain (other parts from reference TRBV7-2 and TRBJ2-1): GAGVSQSPSNKVTEKGKDVELRCDPISGHTALYWYRQSLGQGLEFLIYFQGNSAPDKSGLPSDRFSAERTGGSVSTLTIQRTQQEDSAVYLCASRHRLAGGHNEQFFGPGTRLTVL.